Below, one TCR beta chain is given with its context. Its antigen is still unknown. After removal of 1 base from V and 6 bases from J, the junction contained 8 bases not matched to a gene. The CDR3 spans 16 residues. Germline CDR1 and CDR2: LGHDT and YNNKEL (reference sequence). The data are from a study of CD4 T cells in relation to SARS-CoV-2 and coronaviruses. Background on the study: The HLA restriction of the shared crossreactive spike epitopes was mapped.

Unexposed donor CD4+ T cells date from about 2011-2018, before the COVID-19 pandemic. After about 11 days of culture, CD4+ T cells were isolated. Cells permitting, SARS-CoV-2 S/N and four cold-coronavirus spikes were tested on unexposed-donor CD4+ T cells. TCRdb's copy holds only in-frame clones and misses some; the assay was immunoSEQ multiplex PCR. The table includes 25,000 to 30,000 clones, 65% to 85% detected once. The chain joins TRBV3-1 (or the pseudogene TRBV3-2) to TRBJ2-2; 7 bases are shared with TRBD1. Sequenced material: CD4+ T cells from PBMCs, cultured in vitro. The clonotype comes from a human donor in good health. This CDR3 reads CASSQASRGTAGELFF. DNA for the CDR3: TGTGCCAGCAGCCAAGCGTCGAGGGGGACAGCCGGGGAGCTGTTTTTT.